The rows below give T cell receptor beta chains drawn from one sample of a study of blood T cell repertoires in COVID-19. Sequenced by immunoSEQ multiplex PCR; TCRdb stores in-frame clones only, minus some. Of 84,000 or so clones listed, 75% to 85% are singletons. The sequencing input was peripheral blood. Receptors were obtained from a man in his sixties with COVID-19, enrolled during active disease. Both conserved end residues are part of each CDR3. The D gene is left open where the match is weak. Not every row has a clone size; where given, it reads once, few, many or a size class.

D gene: TRBD1
J gene: TRBJ1-1
V gene: TRBV9
clone size: -
CDR3 DNA: TGTGCCAGCAGTCCTACAGGGGTGAAGAACACTGAAGCTTTCTTT
CDR3 protein: CASSPTGVKNTEAFF

D gene: TRBD1
J gene: TRBJ1-4
V gene: TRBV5-4
clone size: -
CDR3 DNA: TGTGCCAGCAGCTTAACAGGGGTTCCTGAAAAACTGTTTTTT
CDR3 protein: CASSLTGVPEKLFF

D gene: TRBD2
J gene: TRBJ2-1
V gene: TRBV11-3
clone size: -
CDR3 DNA: TGTGCCAGCAGCTTTATTGGCGGGGGGTCCAATGAGCAGTTCTTC
CDR3 protein: CASSFIGGGSNEQFF

D gene: TRBD1
J gene: TRBJ1-1
V gene: TRBV11-2
clone size: -
CDR3 DNA: TGTGCCAGCAGCGCCGGACAGGGCCTAGCTGAAGCTTTCTTT
CDR3 protein: CASSAGQGLAEAFF

D gene: TRBD1
J gene: TRBJ1-2
V gene: TRBV2
clone size: few
CDR3 DNA: TGTGCCAGCAGCGTGACAGGGGGCTATGGCTACACCTTC
CDR3 protein: CASSVTGGYGYTF

D gene: -
J gene: TRBJ2-7
V gene: TRBV2
clone size: -
CDR3 DNA: TGTGCCAGCAGGCAACCGGGATCTCGGTATGAGCAGTACTTC
CDR3 protein: CASRQPGSRYEQYF

D gene: -
J gene: TRBJ2-3
V gene: TRBV5-5
clone size: -
CDR3 DNA: TGTGCCAGCAGCTGGGGTGGGGGCGGCAGGGCCCTCCCTGGGTATTTT
CDR3 protein: CASSWGGGGRALPGYF

D gene: -
J gene: TRBJ1-4
V gene: TRBV20-1
clone size: once
CDR3 DNA: TGCAGTGCTCCCACGGGTGAAAAACTGTTTTTT
CDR3 protein: CSAPTGEKLFF

D gene: TRBD2
J gene: TRBJ2-2
V gene: TRBV6-5
clone size: -
CDR3 DNA: TGTGCCAGCAGTTTATCAGCGGGAGGAGGCACCGGGGAGCTGTTTTTT
CDR3 protein: CASSLSAGGGTGELFF

D gene: TRBD2
J gene: TRBJ2-1
V gene: TRBV18
clone size: -
CDR3 DNA: TGTGCCAGCTCACCTGGCGGGGGGGGCAATGAGCAGTTCTTC
CDR3 protein: CASSPGGGGNEQFF

D gene: -
J gene: TRBJ1-2
V gene: TRBV6-6
clone size: -
CDR3 DNA: TGTGCCAGCAGCCGGGACTCCCGGGGCTACACCTTC
CDR3 protein: CASSRDSRGYTF

D gene: -
J gene: TRBJ2-5
V gene: TRBV3-1/TRBV3-2
clone size: -
CDR3 DNA: TGTGCCAGCAGCCAAGCGGCGGGATCCCAAGAGACCCAGTACTTC
CDR3 protein: CASSQAAGSQETQYF

D gene: TRBD1
J gene: TRBJ2-1
V gene: TRBV7-6
clone size: -
CDR3 DNA: TGTGCCAGCAGCCCCGAAATGGGGACAGGGGTCCTCTCCTACAATGAGCAGTTCTTC
CDR3 protein: CASSPEMGTGVLSYNEQFF

D gene: TRBD1
J gene: TRBJ2-7
V gene: TRBV7-3
clone size: -
CDR3 DNA: TGTGCCAGCAGCTCCCCCGGGGACAGGTTCCGAAAAGACCCTTCCGAGCAGTACTTC
CDR3 protein: CASSSPGDRFRKDPSEQYF

D gene: TRBD1
J gene: TRBJ1-1
V gene: TRBV7-8
clone size: -
CDR3 DNA: TGTGCCAGCAGCTTAGCGGGGACAGTGAACACTGAAGCTTTCTTT
CDR3 protein: CASSLAGTVNTEAFF

D gene: TRBD2
J gene: TRBJ2-2
V gene: TRBV7-2
clone size: -
CDR3 DNA: TGTGCCAGCATCGCGGGAGGGCCGAGCGGGGAGCTGTTTTTT
CDR3 protein: CASIAGGPSGELFF

D gene: -
J gene: TRBJ1-4
V gene: TRBV6-5
clone size: -
CDR3 DNA: TGTGCCAGCAGTTACTCTTGGCAGCGGAGTGAAAAACTGTTTTTT
CDR3 protein: CASSYSWQRSEKLFF

D gene: TRBD1
J gene: TRBJ2-2
V gene: TRBV5-1
clone size: -
CDR3 DNA: TGCGCCAGCAGCCCCTCGGACAGGGACGGCACCGGGGAGCTGTTTTTT
CDR3 protein: CASSPSDRDGTGELFF

D gene: TRBD1
J gene: TRBJ1-3
V gene: TRBV19
clone size: -
CDR3 DNA: TGTGCCAGTAGTATCCAGGGACAGGGGGGAAACACCATATATTTT
CDR3 protein: CASSIQGQGGNTIYF

D gene: -
J gene: TRBJ1-4
V gene: TRBV5-4
clone size: -
CDR3 DNA: TGTGCCAGCAGCCCGGTGGGAGCGTCAGAACTGTTTTTT
CDR3 protein: CASSPVGASELFF

D gene: -
J gene: TRBJ1-3
V gene: TRBV6-5
clone size: -
CDR3 DNA: TGTGCCAGCAGCCCAACGGGGGGTAACACCATATATTTT
CDR3 protein: CASSPTGGNTIYF

D gene: -
J gene: TRBJ2-3
V gene: TRBV3-1/TRBV3-2
clone size: -
CDR3 DNA: TGTGCCAGCAGCCAAGATCCAAATACGCAGTATTTT
CDR3 protein: CASSQDPNTQYF

D gene: TRBD2
J gene: TRBJ2-7
V gene: TRBV9
clone size: few
CDR3 DNA: TGTGCCAGCAGCGAGGGGGCTAGCGGGAGTTTCGGGGCCTACGAGCAGTACTTC
CDR3 protein: CASSEGASGSFGAYEQYF

D gene: -
J gene: TRBJ1-2
V gene: TRBV18
clone size: -
CDR3 DNA: TGTGCCAGCTCACAAGAACAGGGTTCGGGCTATGGCTACACCTTC
CDR3 protein: CASSQEQGSGYGYTF

D gene: -
J gene: TRBJ2-7
V gene: TRBV6-5
clone size: -
CDR3 DNA: TGTGCCAGCAGTTCCGCCAGCTCCTACGAGCAGTACTTC
CDR3 protein: CASSSASSYEQYF

D gene: -
J gene: TRBJ1-1
V gene: TRBV5-6
clone size: -
CDR3 DNA: TGTGCCAGCAGCCTAAGCCCTGTTTTGAACACTGAAGCTTTCTTT
CDR3 protein: CASSLSPVLNTEAFF

D gene: -
J gene: TRBJ2-1
V gene: TRBV4-2
clone size: -
CDR3 DNA: TGTGCCAGCAGCCAAGATCGGCAGGGTAAAGAGCAGTTCTTC
CDR3 protein: CASSQDRQGKEQFF

D gene: -
J gene: TRBJ2-1
V gene: TRBV5-1
clone size: -
CDR3 DNA: TGCGCCAGCAGCTTGCAGGGGTATGTGGATGAGCAGTTCTTC
CDR3 protein: CASSLQGYVDEQFF

D gene: -
J gene: TRBJ2-3
V gene: TRBV5-6
clone size: -
CDR3 DNA: TGTGCCAGCAGCATGGACTTACTACGGGGCACAGATACGCAGTATTTT
CDR3 protein: CASSMDLLRGTDTQYF

D gene: TRBD2
J gene: TRBJ2-1
V gene: TRBV4-1
clone size: once
CDR3 DNA: TGCGCCAGCACCCCGACTAGCGGGGGAGTACATGTCGGTAATGAGCAGTTCTTC
CDR3 protein: CASTPTSGGVHVGNEQFF

D gene: TRBD1
J gene: TRBJ1-6
V gene: TRBV5-6
clone size: -
CDR3 DNA: TGTGCCAGCAGCTTGGAAGGGACAGGGGCACCCTCCTATAATTCACCCCTCCACTTT
CDR3 protein: CASSLEGTGAPSYNSPLHF